The 14 T cell receptor beta chains presented below share a single source sample, sequenced in a study of PD-L1 blockade in urothelial cancer. Only in-frame clones appear in the TCRdb table, and some are missing; sequencing was by immunoSEQ multiplex PCR. The sample includes over 40,000 clones, more than 75% seen only once; the top ten take 3.2%. Sample: PBMCs, taken around atezolizumab (anti-PD-L1) treatment. The source is a man between 65 and 85 years old with urothelial cancer.

The chain links TRBV7-6 to TRBJ1-2; TRBD1 is a possible D gene (5 bases). Germline loops: CDR1 SGHVS, CDR2 FNYEAQ. The V gene lost 5 bases and the J gene lost 7 bases, with 14 bases spanning the gap. This CDR3 region has 13 residues. The CDR3 DNA is TGTGCCAGCAGCCTGGGAGGGGCCTCTGGCTACACCTTC. It encodes CASSLGGASGYTF.

V usage is TRBV7-2 and J usage is TRBJ2-7; 9 bases are shared with TRBD2. This CDR3 contains 15 residues. With V trimmed by 4 bases and J by 4 bases, 8 bases remained unmatched. Germline V gene sequence: CDR1 SGHTA, CDR2 FQGNSA. CDR3 protein: CASSWSPAGGYEQYF. The CDR3 coding sequence is TGTGCCAGCAGCTGGTCTCCTGCGGGAGGGTACGAGCAGTACTTC.

The chain is built from TRBV29-1 and TRBJ1-1, with a possible D match to TRBD1 (6 bases). CDR3 length equals 13 residues. Trimming shortened V by 6 bases and J by 1 base, and 12 bases separated the two germline ends. Germline-derived CDR1 and CDR2 are SQVTM and ANQGSEA. The CDR3 loop reads CSVRQDPNTEAFF. The CDR3 nucleotides are TGCAGCGTCCGACAGGACCCGAACACTGAAGCTTTCTTT. Variable domain in full (rest from reference TRBV29-1 and TRBJ1-1): SAVISQKPSRDICQRGTSLTIQCQVDSQVTMMFWYRQQPGQSLTLIATANQGSEATYESGFVIDKFPISRPNLTFSTLTVSNMSPEDSSIYLCSVRQDPNTEAFFGQGTRLTVV.

V and J are TRBV11-2 and TRBJ2-1; TRBD2 is a possible D gene (5 bases). The CDR3 has 15 residues. The germline V gene encodes CDR1 SGHAT and CDR2 FQNNGV. Trimming removed 2 bases at V and 4 bases at J, with 12 bases between. The CDR3 DNA reads as TGTGCCAGCAGCTTACTGTCCGGCGGGTACAATGAGCAGTTCTTC. Amino acid sequence: CASSLLSGGYNEQFF.

The chain uses TRBV5-6 and TRBJ2-3; no definite D call. This CDR3 has 14 residues. The ends were cut back, 1 base at V and 6 bases at J, with 12 bases in the middle. The germline V gene has CDR1 SGHDT and CDR2 YYEEEE. DNA for the CDR3: TGTGCCAGCAGCTTGTTCTCGTGGAGTGATACGCAGTATTTT. It encodes CASSLFSWSDTQYF.

The chain employs TRBV11-2 and TRBJ2-2; possible D gene TRBD1, 6 bases. CDR1 SGHAT and CDR2 FQNNGV come from the germline V gene. CDR3 size: 13 residues. Trimming removed 4 bases from V and 5 bases from J, with 8 bases in between. In DNA form, the CDR3 reads TGTGCCAGCAGCTCAGGGGTGACCGGGGAGCTGTTTTTT. Translation: CASSSGVTGELFF.

This rearrangement joins TRBV13 to TRBJ1-1, with TRBD1 matching 7 bases. Germline V gene sequence: CDR1 PRHDT, CDR2 FYEKMQ (reference sequence). The CDR3 runs 16 residues. V trimming: 8 bases; J trimming: 4 bases; junction bases outside the gene matches: 16. This CDR3 is CASQRQGRPSTTEAFF. CDR3 in DNA: TGTGCCAGCCAGAGACAGGGTCGGCCTTCTACCACTGAAGCTTTCTTT.

The rearrangement uses TRBV7-9 and TRBJ1-3; D gene ambiguous. V lost 4 bases, J lost 16 bases, and 14 bases lay in between. There are 11 residues in the CDR3. CDR1 is SEHNR, CDR2 FQNEAQ, per germline (reference sequence). The CDR3 is CASSYRQAQYF. DNA for the CDR3: TGTGCCAGCAGCTATCGGCAGGCCCAGTATTTT.

The V gene is TRBV19, the J gene TRBJ2-4, with 8 bases lining up with TRBD1. Germline trimming cut 4 bases from V and 0 bases from J; bases unmatched to any gene: 5. Per the germline V gene, CDR1 is LNHDA and CDR2 is SQIVND (reference sequence). This CDR3 region has 16 residues. The CDR3 region has the DNA TGTGCCAGTAGTACGGGACAGGTTAGAGCCAAAAACATTCAGTACTTC. Translated, it gives CASSTGQVRAKNIQYF.

The chain recombines TRBV19 with TRBJ2-1; 8 nucleotides match TRBD1. Germline V gene lookup returns CDR1 LNHDA and CDR2 SQIVND (reference sequence). The ends lost 6 bases at V and 4 bases at J; junction bases unmatched: 11. The CDR3 runs to 16 residues. CDR3 DNA sequence: TGTGCCAGTAGGGCCGAGGGGACAGGCTTATACAATGAGCAGTTCTTC. Translation: CASRAEGTGLYNEQFF.

This chain uses TRBV18 with TRBJ2-5; D gene uncertain. V dropped 2 bases and J dropped 7 bases, with 8 bases sitting between them. The CDR3 runs to 12 residues. Looked up from germline, CDR1 is KGHSH and CDR2 is LQKENI. The CDR3 loop is CASSPDEVTQYF. DNA for the CDR3: TGTGCCAGCTCACCAGACGAGGTGACCCAGTACTTC.

V gene TRBV6-5 combines with J gene TRBJ1-3; a possible D gene is TRBD1 (6 bases). Germline CDR1 and CDR2: MNHEY and SVGAGI. Between the trimmed V and J ends, which lost 6 bases and 4 bases, there was a span of 16 bases. The CDR3 is 15 residues long. The CDR3 DNA sequence: TGTGCCAGCAGGCTCGGGGGGGCGTCAGGAAACACCATATATTTT. It specifies CASRLGGASGNTIYF.

The chain uses TRBV5-6 and TRBJ1-6, with no clear D. The CDR3 loop spans 15 amino acids. V lost 5 bases, J lost 2 bases, and 11 bases lay in between. From germline, CDR1 is SGHDT and CDR2 YYEEEE. This chain's CDR3 is CASSLLSTYNSPLHF. As DNA, the CDR3 is TGTGCCAGCAGTCTCCTGAGCACCTATAATTCACCCCTCCACTTT.

This chain joins TRBV5-1 and TRBJ2-5; TRBD2 aligns across 8 bases. Germline CDR1 SGHRS, CDR2 YFSETQ. The junction had 3 bases not matched to a gene; V was cut back by 4 bases and J by 1 base. The CDR3 is made up of 14 amino acids. The CDR3 nucleotides are TGCGCCAGCAGCGGCGGGGGGATCCAAGAGACCCAGTACTTC. It yields the protein CASSGGGIQETQYF. Full variable domain (remainder filled in from reference TRBV5-1 and TRBJ2-5): KAGVTQTPRYLIKTRGQQVTLSCSPISGHRSVSWYQQTPGQGLQFLFEYFSETQRNKGNFPGRFSGRQFSNSRSEMNVSTLELGDSALYLCASSGGGIQETQYFGPGTRLLVL.